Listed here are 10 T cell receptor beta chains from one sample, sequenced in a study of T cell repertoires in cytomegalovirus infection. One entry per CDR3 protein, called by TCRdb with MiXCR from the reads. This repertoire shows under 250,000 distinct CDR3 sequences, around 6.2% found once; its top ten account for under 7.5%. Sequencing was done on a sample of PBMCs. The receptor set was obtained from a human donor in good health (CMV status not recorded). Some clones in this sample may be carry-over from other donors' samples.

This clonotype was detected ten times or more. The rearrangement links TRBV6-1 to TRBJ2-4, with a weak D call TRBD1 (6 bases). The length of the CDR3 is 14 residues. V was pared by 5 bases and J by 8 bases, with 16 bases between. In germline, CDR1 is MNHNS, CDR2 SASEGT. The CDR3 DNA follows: TGTGCCAGCAGTTATTGGTCCAGGGGAGACATTCAGTACTTC. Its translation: CASSYWSRGDIQYF.

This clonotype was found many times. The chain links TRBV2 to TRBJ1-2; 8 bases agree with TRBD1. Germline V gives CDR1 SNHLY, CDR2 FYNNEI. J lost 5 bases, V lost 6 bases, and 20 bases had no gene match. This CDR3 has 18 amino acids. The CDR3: CASRGQASFPRASYGYTF. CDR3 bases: TGTGCCAGCAGGGGACAGGCTAGTTTCCCCAGGGCCTCTTATGGCTACACCTTC. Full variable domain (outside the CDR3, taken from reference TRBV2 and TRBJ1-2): EPEVTQTPSHQVTQMGQEVILRCVPISNHLYFYWYRQILGQKVEFLVSFYNNEISEKSEIFDDQFSVERPDGSNFTLKIRSTKLEDSAMYFCASRGQASFPRASYGYTFGSGTRLTVV.

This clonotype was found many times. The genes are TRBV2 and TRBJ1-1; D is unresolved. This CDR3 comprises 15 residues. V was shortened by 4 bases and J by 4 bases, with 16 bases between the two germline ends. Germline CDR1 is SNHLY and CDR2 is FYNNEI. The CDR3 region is CASSAFGRRPTEAFF. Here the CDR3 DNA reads TGTGCCAGCAGTGCATTTGGACGGCGACCCACTGAAGCTTTCTTT.

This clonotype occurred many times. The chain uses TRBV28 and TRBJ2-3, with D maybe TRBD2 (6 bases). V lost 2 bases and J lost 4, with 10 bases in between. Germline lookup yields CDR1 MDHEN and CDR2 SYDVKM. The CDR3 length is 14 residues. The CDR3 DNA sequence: TGTGCCAGCAGTTTAATGACTAGGGCAGATACGCAGTATTTT. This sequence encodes CASSLMTRADTQYF.

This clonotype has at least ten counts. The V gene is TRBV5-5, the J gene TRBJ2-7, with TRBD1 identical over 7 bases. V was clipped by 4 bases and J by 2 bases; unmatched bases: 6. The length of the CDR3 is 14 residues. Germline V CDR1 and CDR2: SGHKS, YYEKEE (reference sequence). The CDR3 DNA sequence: TGTGCCAGCAGCCGAGACAGGGTGGCCTACGAGCAGTACTTC. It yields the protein CASSRDRVAYEQYF.

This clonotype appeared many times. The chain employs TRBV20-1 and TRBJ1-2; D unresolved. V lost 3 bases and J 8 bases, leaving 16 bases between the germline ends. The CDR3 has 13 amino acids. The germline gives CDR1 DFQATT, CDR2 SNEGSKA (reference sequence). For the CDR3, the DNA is TGCAGTGCTAGCCTCCTGGCGGGGAAAGGCTACACCTTC. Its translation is CSASLLAGKGYTF.

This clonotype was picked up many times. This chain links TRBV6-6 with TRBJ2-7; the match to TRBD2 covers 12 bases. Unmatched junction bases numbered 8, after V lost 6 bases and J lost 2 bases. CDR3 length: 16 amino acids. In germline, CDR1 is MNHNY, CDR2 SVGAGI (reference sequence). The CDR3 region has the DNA TGTGCCAGCAGCCCCCTAACTAGCGGGGGGACCTACGAGCAGTACTTC. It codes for CASSPLTSGGTYEQYF.

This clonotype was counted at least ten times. CDR3 sequence (DNA): TGTGCCAGCAGCTTAGAGGGGGGTCCGTCGGCTACGCAGTATTTT. Protein sequence: CASSLEGGPSATQYF. V usage is TRBV11-3 and J usage is TRBJ2-3, with D possibly TRBD2 on 6 matching bases. The CDR3 extends over 15 amino acids. The germline V gene encodes CDR1 SGHNT and CDR2 YENEEA. V shed 0 bases and J shed 8 bases, with 15 bases lying between them.

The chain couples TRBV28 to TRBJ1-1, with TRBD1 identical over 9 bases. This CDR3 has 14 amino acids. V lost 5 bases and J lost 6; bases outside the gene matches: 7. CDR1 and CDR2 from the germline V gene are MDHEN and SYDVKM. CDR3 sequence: CASSMGQGIAEAFF. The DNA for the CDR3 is TGTGCCAGCAGTATGGGACAGGGAATTGCTGAAGCTTTCTTT.

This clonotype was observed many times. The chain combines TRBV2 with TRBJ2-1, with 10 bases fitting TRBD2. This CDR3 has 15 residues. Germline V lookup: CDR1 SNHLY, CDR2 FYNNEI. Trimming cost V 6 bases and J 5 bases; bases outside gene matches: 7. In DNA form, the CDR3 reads TGTGCCAGCAGGGGAAGCGGGGGGGGAAACAATGAGCAGTTCTTC. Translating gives CASRGSGGGNNEQFF.